The 3 T cell receptor beta chains presented below share a single source sample, sequenced in a study of blood T cells in healthy people across ages. A second PCR of about 6 to 12 cycles used a sample-barcoded 5' primer and a J-beta primer mix. Each CDR3 protein is one row after TCRdb ran MiXCR on the 5' RACE reads. The data show hundreds of thousands of distinct CDR3 sequences, roughly 21% seen once. The specimen sequenced was blood. These receptors were collected from a man aged 65-85 years in good health.

In this sample, this clonotype turned up a few times. This chain links TRBV20-1 with TRBJ2-5; D unresolved. Germline assignment: CDR1 DFQATT and CDR2 SNEGSKA (reference sequence). Trimming pared 6 bases from V and 5 bases from J, leaving 7 bases between. The CDR3 runs to 10 residues. CDR3 in DNA: TGCAGTGCACTCGACGAGACCCAGTACTTC. Its translation: CSALDETQYF.

The CDR3 sequence: CASRQEGLWYNEQFF. The DNA of the CDR3 is TGCGCCAGCCGCCAAGAGGGACTTTGGTACAATGAGCAGTTCTTC. This sequence joins TRBV5-1 and TRBJ2-1, with a possible D match to TRBD2 (6 bases). This CDR3 comprises 15 residues. V was shortened by 7 bases and J by 4 bases, with 18 bases between the two germline ends. Germline assignment: CDR1 SGHRS and CDR2 YFSETQ.

This chain joins TRBV2 and TRBJ2-1, with D maybe TRBD2 (5 bases). CDR1 SNHLY and CDR2 FYNNEI come from the germline V gene. The CDR3 totals 14 residues. The V gene lost 1 base and the J gene lost 8 bases, with 12 bases spanning the gap. The CDR3 here is CASSEEVRGDEQFF. DNA for the CDR3: TGTGCCAGCAGTGAAGAGGTCCGGGGTGATGAGCAGTTCTTC. Full variable domain (remainder filled in from reference TRBV2 and TRBJ2-1): EPEVTQTPSHQVTQMGQEVILRCVPISNHLYFYWYRQILGQKVEFLVSFYNNEISEKSEIFDDQFSVERPDGSNFTLKIRSTKLEDSAMYFCASSEEVRGDEQFFGPGTRLTVL.